These 25 T cell receptor beta chains were all obtained from the same sample, sequenced in a study of shared clonotypes between healthy human individuals. This table comes from immunoSEQ multiplex PCR, and its TCRdb copy is limited to in-frame clones, with some not included. The profile shows roughly 1,500,000 clones, about 98% of them singletons. Material for sequencing was naive CD4+ T cells sorted from blood. Noted subset: CD45RA+ positively selected. These receptors originate from a man aged 25-45 years in good health.

The chain couples TRBV18 to TRBJ1-4; D not certain. CDR3 size: 16 residues. The germline V gene encodes CDR1 KGHSH and CDR2 LQKENI. Trimming took off 1 base at V and 0 bases at J, with 9 bases between the two ends. The CDR3 nucleotides read TGTGCCAGCTCACCACTCCCCAGTGCAACTAATGAAAAACTGTTTTTT. Its protein product is CASSPLPSATNEKLFF.

The chain is built from TRBV28 and TRBJ1-1; D uncertain. V lost 3 bases, J lost 8 bases, and 25 bases lay in between. The CDR3 is made up of 17 amino acids. Germline CDR1 and CDR2: MDHEN and SYDVKM. The CDR3 DNA follows: TGTGCCAGCAGTTTTATCGGGGTGGTGCAGGTTAGCGCAGAAGCTTTCTTT. Its translation: CASSFIGVVQVSAEAFF.

This clone was detected once. The V and J genes are TRBV27 and TRBJ2-3, with unresolved D. V was shortened by 2 bases and J by 2 bases, with 11 bases between the two germline ends. CDR3 length: 15 amino acids. CDR1 MNHEY and CDR2 SMNVEV come from the germline V gene (reference sequence). This CDR3 is CASSLRTLLTDTQYF. In DNA, the CDR3 is TGTGCCAGCAGTTTAAGGACCCTACTCACAGATACGCAGTATTTT.

As to this clone: Different DNA sequences within this sample yield the same CDR3. CDR3 loop: CASSFADTQYF. The CDR3 region has the DNA TGTGCCAGCAGCTTCGCCGATACGCAGTATTTT. This chain connects TRBV7-9 to TRBJ2-3; D is unresolved. Germline V gene data show CDR1 as SEHNR and CDR2 as FQNEAQ (reference sequence). The CDR3 consists of 11 residues. The ends were cut back, 3 bases at V and 6 bases at J, with 4 bases in the middle.

V gene TRBV18 combines with J gene TRBJ2-7; 9 bases are shared with TRBD1. This CDR3 region has 17 residues. Trimming cost V 6 bases and J 0 bases; bases outside gene matches: 12. CDR1 KGHSH and CDR2 LQKENI come from the germline V gene. CDR3 in DNA: TGTGCCAGCTCCCTCAAATTGGGACAGGGATTCTCCTACGAGCAGTACTTC. Its protein product is CASSLKLGQGFSYEQYF.

The genes are TRBV5-1 and TRBJ2-7; 7 nucleotides agree with TRBD2. The CDR3 covers 15 residues. Germline V lookup: CDR1 SGHRS, CDR2 YFSETQ. The V gene end was trimmed by 1 base and the J gene end by 5 bases; junction bases not matched to a gene: 9. The CDR3 bases are TGCGCCAGCAGCTTGCACTTGGCGGGAGTAGACGAGCAGTACTTC. Translation gives CASSLHLAGVDEQYF.

The chain recombines TRBV2 with TRBJ1-5, with D uncertain. The V gene's germline CDR1 is SNHLY and CDR2 FYNNEI. The V end lost 6 bases, the J end lost 9 bases, and 15 bases lay between the germline ends. This CDR3 has 13 residues. CDR3: CASRPEGGLPQHF. As DNA, the CDR3 is TGTGCCAGCAGGCCCGAGGGAGGGTTGCCCCAGCATTTT.

In nucleotides, the CDR3 is TGTGCCAGCAGTGAAATCGGGGCCGGGGAGCTGTTTTTT. It translates to CASSEIGAGELFF. This chain links TRBV2 with TRBJ2-2; maybe TRBD2 (5 bases). The ends were cut back, 2 bases at V and 6 bases at J, with 7 bases in the middle. This CDR3 is 13 amino acids long. Germline values: CDR1 SNHLY, CDR2 FYNNEI.

V is TRBV5-1 and J is TRBJ2-1; 7 bases agree with TRBD2. With V trimmed by 1 base and J by 8 bases, 6 bases remained unmatched. The CDR3 length is 14 residues. Germline V gene lookup returns CDR1 SGHRS and CDR2 YFSETQ. CDR3 sequence (DNA): TGCGCCAGCAGCTTGATCCCCACTAGCGATGAGCAGTTCTTC. This sequence encodes CASSLIPTSDEQFF.

This rearrangement joins TRBV2 to TRBJ2-7, with D possibly being TRBD1 (5 bases). The CDR3 extends over 14 amino acids. The V end was cut by 2 bases, the J end by 3 bases, with 11 bases between. From germline, CDR1 is SNHLY and CDR2 FYNNEI. CDR3 region: CASSEFLDNYEQYF. The CDR3 DNA reads TGTGCCAGCAGTGAATTTCTGGACAACTACGAGCAGTACTTC.

The rearrangement uses TRBV5-4 and TRBJ2-1; weak D call: TRBD1 (6 bases). The ends were cut back, 4 bases at V and 5 bases at J, with 10 bases in the middle. CDR3 size: 13 residues. Germline values: CDR1 SGHNT, CDR2 YYREEE (reference sequence). CDR3 residues: CASSPDSNNEQFF. In nucleotides, the CDR3 is TGTGCCAGCAGCCCGGACAGCAACAATGAGCAGTTCTTC. Together with reference TRBV5-4 and TRBJ2-1, the CDR3 gives the full variable domain: ETGVTQSPTHLIKTRGQQVTLRCSSQSGHNTVSWYQQALGQGPQFIFQYYREEENGRGNFPPRFSGLQFPNYSSELNVNALELDDSALYLCASSPDSNNEQFFGPGTRLTVL.

This clone was seen once. The identical CDR3 is also encoded by other nucleotide sequences in the sample. J is TRBJ1-5 and V is TRBV18; possible D gene TRBD1, 5 bases. Germline loops: CDR1 KGHSH, CDR2 LQKENI. This CDR3 has 14 residues. Trimming took off 2 bases at V and 2 bases at J, with 7 bases between the two ends. CDR3 nucleotide sequence: TGTGCCAGCTCACCATCGGGGGGCAATCAGCCCCAGCATTTT. This encodes CASSPSGGNQPQHF.

The chain couples TRBV6-5 to TRBJ2-7; possible D gene TRBD2, 6 bases. This CDR3 is built from 13 residues. With 2 bases removed from V and 3 bases from J, the gap between germline ends came to 8 bases. The germline V gene has CDR1 MNHEY and CDR2 SVGAGI. The DNA for the CDR3 is TGTGCCAGCAGTTACGGAGGGGACTACGAGCAGTACTTC. This codes for CASSYGGDYEQYF.

This clone was recorded once. The chain employs TRBV9 and TRBJ2-5; perhaps TRBD2 as D (7 bases). The CDR3 is 16 residues long. Germline V gene data show CDR1 as SGDLS and CDR2 as YYNGEE. V shed 4 bases and J shed 1 base, with 17 bases lying between them. The CDR3 sequence: CASSSRGGEFQETQYF. CDR3 DNA sequence: TGTGCCAGCAGCTCCCGAGGGGGGGAGTTCCAAGAGACCCAGTACTTC.

With respect to this clone: Other DNA sequences in this specimen translate into the identical CDR3. The chain employs TRBV5-4 and TRBJ2-3; tentative D call: TRBD2 (5 bases). V was pared by 7 bases and J by 4 bases, with 10 bases between. The germline V gene has CDR1 SGHNT and CDR2 YYREEE (reference sequence). CDR3 length: 12 amino acids. The CDR3 loop is CASSQRSDTQYF. CDR3 sequence (DNA): TGTGCCAGCTCACAGCGGTCAGATACGCAGTATTTT.

This clone occurred once. CDR3 coding DNA: TGTGCCAGCAGTGCCCAAGGGAGAGAAGCCTACGAGCAGTACTTC. Protein product: CASSAQGREAYEQYF. V and J are TRBV6-1 and TRBJ2-7; D is possibly TRBD2 (5 bases). The germline V gene encodes CDR1 MNHNS and CDR2 SASEGT. The V end lost 4 bases, the J end lost 2 bases, and 15 bases lay between the germline ends. The CDR3 is 15 amino acids.

The rearrangement links TRBV18 to TRBJ1-1; no firm D call. The CDR3 is made up of 14 amino acids. Trimming took off 2 bases at V and 5 bases at J, with 12 bases between the two ends. The germline V gene encodes CDR1 KGHSH and CDR2 LQKENI. The CDR3 DNA sequence: TGTGCCAGCTCACCAAATGGGGTGGGGACTGAAGCTTTCTTT. Translation: CASSPNGVGTEAFF.

This clone was counted once. J is TRBJ2-3 and V is TRBV5-1; 9 nucleotides match TRBD2. The CDR3 is made up of 17 amino acids. V shed 6 bases, J shed 1 base, and the junction held 12 bases outside the gene matches. The germline CDR1 and CDR2 sequences are SGHRS and YFSETQ. CDR3 region: CASISGSGGSGTDTQYF. In DNA form, the CDR3 reads TGCGCCAGCATTAGCGGGAGTGGCGGGTCTGGCACAGATACGCAGTATTTT.

The chain combines TRBV2 with TRBJ2-7; no clear D. In germline, CDR1 is SNHLY, CDR2 FYNNEI. V gave up 3 bases and J gave up 3 bases, with 12 bases separating them. This CDR3 is 14 amino acids long. This CDR3 is CASSDNALNYEQYF. For the CDR3, the DNA is TGTGCCAGCAGTGACAACGCCCTAAACTACGAGCAGTACTTC. The variable domain in full, with the rest retrieved from reference TRBV2 and TRBJ2-7, is EPEVTQTPSHQVTQMGQEVILRCVPISNHLYFYWYRQILGQKVEFLVSFYNNEISEKSEIFDDQFSVERPDGSNFTLKIRSTKLEDSAMYFCASSDNALNYEQYFGPGTRLTVT.

This chain uses TRBV10-3 with TRBJ1-3, with D perhaps TRBD1 (5 bases). The CDR3 runs 13 residues. From germline, CDR1 is ENHRY and CDR2 SYGVKD. Trimming pared 6 bases from V and 5 bases from J, leaving 11 bases between. The CDR3 reads CAIRWDVRNTIYF. CDR3 DNA sequence: TGTGCCATCAGATGGGACGTTAGAAACACCATATATTTT.

This clone came up once. The sample has other DNA sequences that encode this CDR3 too. The chain combines TRBV7-2 with TRBJ2-7; D is uncertain. The CDR3 is 13 amino acids. V was clipped by 0 bases and J by 3 bases, with 6 bases between them. The germline V gene has CDR1 SGHTA and CDR2 FQGNSA. CDR3 sequence (DNA): TGTGCCAGCAGCTTAGCACGATACTACGAGCAGTACTTC. Its protein is CASSLARYYEQYF.

The chain recombines TRBV7-2 with TRBJ2-7, with D tentatively TRBD1 (6 bases). V dropped 4 bases and J dropped 1 base, with 11 bases sitting between them. CDR3 size: 14 residues. Germline values: CDR1 SGHTA, CDR2 FQGNSA. The CDR3 DNA reads TGTGCCAGCAGCTCCTGGACAGAATCCTACGAGCAGTACTTC. As protein: CASSSWTESYEQYF. Full variable domain (rest looked up from reference TRBV7-2 and TRBJ2-7): GAGVSQSPSNKVTEKGKDVELRCDPISGHTALYWYRQSLGQGLEFLIYFQGNSAPDKSGLPSDRFSAERTGGSVSTLTIQRTQQEDSAVYLCASSSWTESYEQYFGPGTRLTVT.

Remarks on this clone: Other nucleotide sequences in the sample specify the same CDR3. This rearrangement joins TRBV18 to TRBJ2-1; tentative D call: TRBD2 (5 bases). Germline V gene data show CDR1 as KGHSH and CDR2 as LQKENI. This CDR3 is built from 12 residues. V lost 3 bases, J lost 6 bases, and 6 bases lay in between. In nucleotides, the CDR3 is TGTGCCAGCTCACCCGGGGTCAATGAGCAGTTCTTC. This encodes CASSPGVNEQFF.

The chain employs TRBV2 and TRBJ1-5; no reliable D call. There are 15 residues in the CDR3. V was pared by 3 bases and J by 4 bases, with 13 bases between. Germline assignment: CDR1 SNHLY and CDR2 FYNNEI. This chain's CDR3 is CASSDRQTENQPQHF. DNA for the CDR3: TGTGCCAGCAGTGACCGGCAGACCGAGAATCAGCCCCAGCATTTT.

This clone was seen just once. Additional DNA sequences in this sample encode the identical CDR3. The rearrangement links TRBV14 to TRBJ2-1; D remains ambiguous. This CDR3 contains 13 residues. Germline V lookup: CDR1 SGHDN, CDR2 FVKESK. V was shortened by 1 base and J by 3 bases, with 4 bases between the two germline ends. The CDR3 sequence is CASSQARYNEQFF. The CDR3 DNA reads TGTGCCAGCAGCCAAGCTCGCTACAATGAGCAGTTCTTC.